These T cell receptor beta chains were read from a single sample in a study of blood T cell repertoires in COVID-19. Clones were sequenced by immunoSEQ multiplex PCR, and TCRdb holds only the in-frame ones, with some missing. The sample has fewer than 450,000 clones; roughly 87% are singletons. The sequenced sample consisted of PBMCs or T cells enriched from blood (not recorded which). The origin of the receptors is a woman aged 30 to 39 who had recovered from COVID-19. The CDR3 runs from the conserved cysteine through the conserved F or W. The D gene is left open where the match is weak. Only part of the rows carry a size: once, few, many, or a class if the clone is expanded.

abundance	v_gene	j_gene	d_gene	CDR3aa	CDR3nt
-	TRBV6-1	TRBJ1-1	-	CASSEWEGNFF	TGTGCCAGCAGTGAGTGGGAGGGGAACTTCTTT
-	TRBV19	TRBJ1-1	-	CASSIAGGREAFF	TGTGCCAGTAGTATAGCTGGGGGCCGAGAAGCTTTCTTT
-	TRBV4-1	TRBJ1-2	TRBD1	CASSQDRTGYGYTF	TGCGCCAGCAGCCAAGATCGGACAGGGTATGGCTACACCTTC
-	TRBV7-9	TRBJ2-3	TRBD2	CASEFLAGATDTQYF	TGTGCCAGCGAGTTTTTAGCGGGAGCCACAGATACGCAGTATTTT
-	TRBV19	TRBJ2-5	-	CASAIQGSETQYF	TGTGCCAGCGCTATCCAGGGGTCGGAGACCCAGTACTTC
-	TRBV18	TRBJ1-2	TRBD1	CASSPPRGTGDGYTF	TGTGCCAGCTCACCTCCGCGGGGGACAGGGGATGGCTACACCTTC
-	TRBV9	TRBJ2-5	-	CASSPVGWETQYF	TGTGCCAGCAGCCCCGTCGGGTGGGAGACCCAGTACTTC
-	TRBV5-1	TRBJ2-7	TRBD2	CASSFGGGAVGSSYEQYF	TGCGCCAGCAGCTTTGGCGGGGGGGCGGTTGGGAGCTCCTACGAGCAGTACTTC
-	TRBV15	TRBJ2-7	TRBD1	CATSRAGTGTTEQYF	TGTGCCACCAGCAGGGCCGGGACAGGGACCACCGAGCAGTACTTC
-	TRBV5-1	TRBJ2-3	-	CASSPRRTGRSDTQYF	TGCGCCAGCAGCCCACGGCGAACAGGGCGGTCAGATACGCAGTATTTT
-	TRBV4-1	TRBJ1-1	-	CAISKGRDTEAFF	TGCGCCATCTCAAAGGGGAGGGACACTGAAGCTTTCTTT
once	TRBV7-2	TRBJ2-1	-	CASSLSGTSSYNEQFF	TGTGCCAGCAGCCTTTCGGGGACATCCTCCTACAATGAGCAGTTCTTC
-	TRBV5-1	TRBJ2-5	TRBD1	CASSFGDRDFYQETQYF	TGCGCCAGCAGCTTCGGAGACAGGGATTTCTACCAAGAGACCCAGTACTTC
-	TRBV28	TRBJ1-4	TRBD1	CASRIQGAVEKLFF	TGTGCCAGCAGGATCCAGGGGGCGGTCGAAAAACTGTTTTTT
-	TRBV14	TRBJ1-1	-	CASSHERGKTEAFF	TGTGCCAGCAGCCACGAAAGGGGAAAAACTGAAGCTTTCTTT
-	TRBV27	TRBJ1-1	-	CASSPQFGRGTEAFF	TGTGCCAGCAGCCCCCAGTTCGGCAGGGGCACTGAAGCTTTCTTT
-	TRBV19	TRBJ1-5	TRBD1	CASSVFGTGDFQWDQPQHF	TGTGCCAGTAGTGTATTCGGGACAGGGGATTTTCAGTGGGATCAGCCCCAGCATTTT
-	TRBV11-3	TRBJ2-2	-	CASTGENTGELFF	TGTGCCAGCACCGGGGAAAACACCGGGGAGCTGTTTTTT
-	TRBV11-3	TRBJ2-7	TRBD2	CASSHGGGTYEQYF	TGTGCCAGCAGCCACGGGGGGGGGACCTACGAGCAGTACTTC
-	TRBV5-1	TRBJ2-1	-	CASSLDYRNNEQFF	TGCGCCAGCAGCTTGGACTACAGGAACAATGAGCAGTTCTTC
-	TRBV19	TRBJ1-2	-	CATVSRDHNYGYTF	TGTGCCACCGTTTCCCGGGATCATAACTATGGCTACACCTTC
once	TRBV3-1/TRBV3-2	TRBJ1-2	TRBD1	CASSQGQGLSAVGYTF	TGTGCCAGCAGCCAGGGACAGGGCCTCTCGGCAGTGGGCTACACCTTC
-	TRBV6-2/TRBV6-3	TRBJ1-1	-	CASSQFGNTDAFF	TGTGCCAGCAGCCAGTTCGGGAACACTGATGCTTTCTTT
-	TRBV19	TRBJ2-5	TRBD1	CASSNRGVGKETQYF	TGTGCCAGTAGTAACAGGGGGGTTGGTAAAGAGACCCAGTACTTC
-	TRBV6-6	TRBJ2-2	TRBD1	CASSYSGQLTGELFF	TGTGCCAGCAGTTACTCGGGACAGCTCACCGGGGAGCTGTTTTTT
-	TRBV3-1/TRBV3-2	TRBJ2-5	-	CASSQEGLRGPGTQYF	TGTGCCAGCAGCCAAGAAGGGCTGCGGGGTCCGGGGACCCAGTACTTC
-	TRBV19	TRBJ1-5	-	CASSTGHSEQPQHF	TGTGCCAGTAGTACAGGACATTCGGAGCAGCCCCAGCATTTT
once	TRBV5-1	TRBJ2-2	TRBD1	CASSFSVRGPGGELFF	TGCGCCAGCAGCTTTAGCGTCAGGGGGCCTGGCGGGGAGCTGTTTTTT
-	TRBV18	TRBJ2-6	-	CASHRSSGANVLTF	TGTGCCAGCCACAGGAGCTCTGGGGCCAACGTCCTGACTTTC
-	TRBV10-3	TRBJ1-1	-	CAISEMTGNTEAFF	TGTGCCATCAGTGAAATGACAGGGAACACTGAAGCTTTCTTT
-	TRBV2	TRBJ1-5	-	CASRGREMGNQPQHF	TGTGCCAGCAGGGGCAGGGAAATGGGCAATCAGCCCCAGCATTTT
-	TRBV7-2	TRBJ1-1	TRBD1	CASSNQGAGNTEAFF	TGTGCCAGCAGCAACCAGGGGGCTGGGAACACTGAAGCTTTCTTT
-	TRBV5-5	TRBJ2-7	TRBD1	CASSSRDRGLQGEQYF	TGTGCCAGCAGCTCCCGGGACAGGGGGCTCCAGGGGGAGCAGTACTTC
once	TRBV19	TRBJ1-1	-	CASSRKSGLLNTEAFF	TGTGCCAGTAGTAGGAAAAGCGGACTGCTGAACACTGAAGCTTTCTTT
-	TRBV5-1	TRBJ2-7	TRBD1	CASSLPTGSNYEQYF	TGCGCCAGCAGCTTGCCGACAGGGTCCAACTACGAGCAGTACTTC
-	TRBV5-1	TRBJ2-7	TRBD1	CASTQTPGQGYEQYF	TGCGCCAGCACCCAAACCCCGGGACAGGGTTACGAGCAGTACTTC
-	TRBV15	TRBJ2-1	TRBD1	CATSRGDRVTSEQFF	TGTGCCACCAGCAGAGGGGACAGGGTAACGAGTGAGCAGTTCTTC